The text below deals with one T cell receptor beta chain. Repertoires were generated with immunoSEQ multiplex PCR, while TCRdb's copy carries only in-frame clones and drops some. The table has approximately 230,000 clones, approximately 80% seen once. This sample was included in a study of control samples from healthy donors and cancer patients. This TCR came from a woman aged 60-75 years with lung cancer. Sequencing used PBMCs.

CDR3 loop: CASVSGGQETQYF. DNA for the CDR3: TGTGCCAGCGTCTCAGGCGGCCAAGAGACCCAGTACTTC. The gene calls are TRBV11-3 and TRBJ2-5, with D uncertain. Germline values: CDR1 SGHNT, CDR2 YENEEA. The CDR3 contains 13 residues. V was pared by 8 bases and J by 1 base, with 11 bases between. Full variable domain (rest looked up from reference TRBV11-3 and TRBJ2-5): EAGVVQSPRYKIIEKKQPVAFWCNPISGHNTLYWYLQNLGQGPELLIRYENEEAVDDSQLPKDRFSAERLKGVDSTLKIQPAELGDSAVYLCASVSGGQETQYFGPGTRLLVL.